This paragraph reports one T cell receptor beta chain. The sample originates from a study of T-cell reconstitution after alpha-beta-depleted transplantation in children. During its preparation, the TCRbeta library received unique molecular identifiers. Via MiXCR, TCRdb re-called the PCR reads, giving one row per CDR3 protein. Of around 45,000 distinct CDR3 sequences in the sample, roughly 50% were seen once. The germline V gene encodes CDR1 MNHEY and CDR2 SVGEGT. V was pared by 4 bases and J by 5 bases, with 16 bases between. CDR3 length: 15 amino acids. V is TRBV6-2 or TRBV6-3 and J is TRBJ2-3, with D possibly matching TRBD2 (5 bases). Sequencing was performed on peripheral blood, taken before TCRalphabeta/CD19-depleted stem cell transplant. This clonotype originated in a boy younger than two with SCID, due to receive a stem cell transplant. CDR3 bases: TGTGCCAGCAGTTCATTGGGTCCCGGAGGAGATACGCAGTATTTT. It codes for CASSSLGPGGDTQYF.